A single sample is the source of the 26 T cell receptor beta chains below, sequenced in a study of shared clonotypes between healthy human individuals. TCRdb's copy holds only in-frame clones and misses some; the assay was immunoSEQ multiplex PCR. The sample has a few million clones; roughly 92% are singletons. The sample was naive CD4+ T cells sorted from blood. Subset specified: CD45RA+ positively selected. The receptors derive from a man younger than 35 in good health.

V gene TRBV30 combines with J gene TRBJ1-5; a weak D match, TRBD1 (6 bases). CDR3 length equals 13 residues. Per germline, CDR1 GTSNPN and CDR2 SVGIG (reference sequence). Trimming cost V 3 bases and J 8 bases, with 14 bases left between them. The chain's CDR3 is CAWSRGWTEPQHF. In DNA form, the CDR3 reads TGTGCCTGGAGCAGGGGATGGACGGAGCCCCAGCATTTT.

This clone appeared a single time. The chain is built from TRBV6-5 and TRBJ1-5, with 12 bases lining up with TRBD1. Germline V gene sequence: CDR1 MNHEY, CDR2 SVGAGI. V shed 6 bases and J 6 bases; nucleotides not matched to a gene: 6. The CDR3 runs to 15 residues. DNA of the CDR3: TGTGCCAGCAGAGCCGGGACAGGGGGCGGTCAGCCCCAGCATTTT. Translating it yields CASRAGTGGGQPQHF.

The genes are TRBV5-1 and TRBJ1-1; D is undetermined. Germline loops: CDR1 SGHRS, CDR2 YFSETQ. Trimming cost V 3 bases and J 2 bases, with 23 bases left between them. This CDR3 region has 18 residues. The CDR3 here is CASSSADVPPHSNTEAFF. The CDR3 DNA reads as TGCGCCAGCAGCTCCGCCGACGTTCCCCCCCACTCAAACACTGAAGCTTTCTTT.

V usage is TRBV27 and J usage is TRBJ2-5, with 12 positions matching TRBD2. CDR1 MNHEY and CDR2 SMNVEV come from the germline V gene (reference sequence). V lost 2 bases and J lost 5; bases outside the gene matches: 6. This CDR3 spans 16 amino acids. Here the CDR3 reads CASSLASGGAWETQYF. Written as DNA, the CDR3 is TGTGCCAGCAGTTTAGCTAGCGGGGGGGCCTGGGAGACCCAGTACTTC.

The V gene is TRBV5-1, the J gene TRBJ2-7; 9 nucleotides line up with TRBD1. Trimming took 0 bases from V and 5 from J; bases not matched to a gene: 9. CDR1 SGHRS and CDR2 YFSETQ come from the germline V gene. The CDR3 runs to 16 residues. The CDR3 spells CASSLDSPGQGHEQYF. The CDR3 region has the DNA TGCGCCAGCAGCTTGGACTCCCCCGGACAGGGGCACGAGCAGTACTTC. Full variable domain (missing parts from reference TRBV5-1 and TRBJ2-7): KAGVTQTPRYLIKTRGQQVTLSCSPISGHRSVSWYQQTPGQGLQFLFEYFSETQRNKGNFPGRFSGRQFSNSRSEMNVSTLELGDSALYLCASSLDSPGQGHEQYFGPGTRLTVT.

In regard to this clone: Other DNA sequences in the same sample also yield this CDR3. This chain connects TRBV5-1 to TRBJ1-1; 9 positions match TRBD1. Germline CDR1 reads SGHRS; CDR2 reads YFSETQ. The V and J ends lost 0 bases and 4 bases, in that order; junction bases with no gene match: 4. CDR3 length equals 15 residues. In DNA form, the CDR3 reads TGCGCCAGCAGCTTGGCCACAGGGGGCGGCACTGAAGCTTTCTTT. Translation: CASSLATGGGTEAFF.

A remark on this clone: This sample also contains other DNA sequences that code for the same CDR3. The chain carries TRBV7-2 and TRBJ2-7; D uncertain. Trimming removed 2 bases at V and 4 bases at J, with 6 bases between. The germline gives CDR1 SGHTA, CDR2 FQGNSA. This CDR3 has 12 amino acids. The CDR3 DNA is TGTGCCAGCAGCTTAAGTGGTTACGAGCAGTACTTC. Residues: CASSLSGYEQYF.

This chain joins TRBV21-1 and TRBJ2-1. TRBV21-1 is a documented pseudogene. CDR3 length: 16 amino acids. The DNA for the CDR3 is TGTGCCAGCAGCAAAGTCGACACCCCGACGGGCGATGAGCAGTTCTTC. Translating gives CASSKVDTPTGDEQFF.

This clone was seen once. The chain recombines TRBV5-1 with TRBJ2-2, with D unclear. V was shortened by 2 bases and J by 4 bases, with 9 bases between the two germline ends. CDR1 is SGHRS and CDR2 is YFSETQ in the germline V gene. This CDR3 is built from 14 residues. The CDR3 nucleotides are TGCGCCAGCAGCTTCCCGAGCCTCACCGGGGAGCTGTTTTTT. Encoded protein: CASSFPSLTGELFF.

The rearrangement joins TRBV12-5 to TRBJ2-1; D uncertain. Per germline, CDR1 LGHNT and CDR2 FRNRAP. The CDR3 totals 13 residues. V was shortened by 1 base and J by 3 bases, with 4 bases between the two germline ends. CDR3 nucleotides: TGTGCTAGTGGTTTGGGACACTACAATGAGCAGTTCTTC. Residues: CASGLGHYNEQFF.

The chain uses TRBV12-5 and TRBJ1-1; no definite D call. The CDR3 length is 13 residues. Germline lookup yields CDR1 LGHNT and CDR2 FRNRAP. Trimming cost V 2 bases and J 5 bases, with 9 bases left between them. The CDR3 nucleotides are TGTGCTAGTGGTTTGCCCGGCAGTACTGAAGCTTTCTTT. Residues: CASGLPGSTEAFF.

The V gene is TRBV6-6, the J gene TRBJ2-7; possible D gene TRBD2, 5 bases. The CDR3 runs to 14 residues. Germline V gene sequence: CDR1 MNHNY, CDR2 SVGAGI (reference sequence). Trimming left V 2 bases short and J 5 bases short, with 13 bases between. The CDR3 sequence: CASSYGVSGDEQYF. The CDR3 nucleotides read TGTGCCAGCAGTTACGGGGTTTCCGGGGACGAGCAGTACTTC.

The V and J genes are TRBV2 and TRBJ2-2; 12 bases map to TRBD2. Germline CDR1 SNHLY, CDR2 FYNNEI. V was clipped by 6 bases and J by 6 bases; unmatched bases: 5. CDR3 length equals 15 residues. Written as DNA, the CDR3 is TGTGCCAGCAGACGACTAGCGGGAGCGGCCGGGGAGCTGTTTTTT. Amino acids: CASRRLAGAAGELFF.

Here the CDR3 reads CASSPAAIQVSSEQYF. The CDR3 DNA reads TGTGCCAGCTCACCAGCTGCTATACAGGTCTCATCCGAGCAGTACTTC. This chain connects TRBV18 to TRBJ2-7, with D tentatively TRBD1 (5 bases). V lost 2 bases, J lost 6 bases, and 20 bases lay in between. Germline-derived CDR1 and CDR2 are KGHSH and LQKENI. The CDR3 has 16 amino acids.

The gene calls are TRBV11-3 and TRBJ1-1, with 7 bases fitting TRBD1. The CDR3 consists of 14 residues. Germline CDR1 is SGHNT and CDR2 is YENEEA. The ends lost 5 bases at V and 1 base at J; junction bases unmatched: 4. This CDR3 is CASSTGTANTEAFF. The CDR3 DNA is TGTGCCAGCAGCACCGGGACAGCGAACACTGAAGCTTTCTTT. Variable domain in full (rest from reference TRBV11-3 and TRBJ1-1): EAGVVQSPRYKIIEKKQPVAFWCNPISGHNTLYWYLQNLGQGPELLIRYENEEAVDDSQLPKDRFSAERLKGVDSTLKIQPAELGDSAVYLCASSTGTANTEAFFGQGTRLTVV.

The chain employs TRBV30 and TRBJ2-2, with D perhaps TRBD1 (6 bases). Germline V gives CDR1 GTSNPN, CDR2 SVGIG (reference sequence). Trimming left V 3 bases short and J 0 bases short, with 20 bases between. CDR3 size: 18 residues. The CDR3 loop reads CAWSPGQRKKANTGELFF. The CDR3 coding sequence is TGTGCCTGGAGCCCAGGACAGAGGAAGAAGGCGAACACCGGGGAGCTGTTTTTT.

The J gene is TRBJ1-3, the V gene TRBV7-2; D not certain. The CDR3 covers 17 residues. V was pared by 4 bases and J by 1 base, with 17 bases between. In germline, CDR1 is SGHTA, CDR2 FQGNSA. The CDR3 reads CASSSSKTRGSGNTIYF. The DNA for the CDR3 is TGTGCCAGCAGCTCAAGTAAAACCCGGGGATCTGGAAACACCATATATTTT.

This chain joins TRBV27 and TRBJ1-1; D is perhaps TRBD1 (5 bases). Per the germline V gene, CDR1 is MNHEY and CDR2 is SMNVEV (reference sequence). The ends were cut back, 8 bases at V and 0 bases at J, with 7 bases in the middle. This CDR3 is built from 12 residues. The CDR3 DNA follows: TGTGCCAGCGTGGGGGTGAACACTGAAGCTTTCTTT. Its translation: CASVGVNTEAFF.

This clone was counted once. V is TRBV19 and J is TRBJ1-4; TRBD1 agrees at 7 bases. V dropped 7 bases and J dropped 2; count of bases not matched to a gene: 4. CDR1 is LNHDA, CDR2 SQIVND, per germline (reference sequence). This CDR3 comprises 14 residues. CDR3 in DNA: TGTGCCAGTACCTTGACAGGGACTAATGAAAAACTGTTTTTT. It encodes CASTLTGTNEKLFF.

This sequence joins TRBV6-6 and TRBJ2-1; D gene ambiguous. Germline lookup yields CDR1 MNHNY and CDR2 SVGAGI (reference sequence). V was clipped by 2 bases and J by 8 bases, with 16 bases between them. The CDR3 is 15 amino acids. The CDR3, as DNA: TGTGCCAGCAGTTACGGGCACCACGCAAACGATGAGCAGTTCTTC. Residues: CASSYGHHANDEQFF.

The chain is built from TRBV6-5 and TRBJ2-7, with 11 bases lining up with TRBD2. The junction had 9 bases not matched to a gene; V was cut back by 6 bases and J by 5 bases. The CDR3 sequence is 15 residues long. CDR1 is MNHEY, CDR2 SVGAGI, per germline. CDR3 protein: CASRERLAGKDEQYF. In nucleotides, the CDR3 is TGTGCCAGCAGAGAGCGACTAGCGGGAAAGGACGAGCAGTACTTC.

The chain recombines TRBV29-1 with TRBJ1-2, with 7 bases aligning to TRBD1. Germline V gives CDR1 SQVTM, CDR2 ANQGSEA. The CDR3 length is 11 residues. With 7 bases clipped from V and 6 bases from J, the junction kept 5 bases outside the gene matches. The CDR3: CSGRDSHGYTF. CDR3 coding DNA: TGCAGCGGGAGGGACAGTCATGGCTACACCTTC.

The genes are TRBV6-5 and TRBJ1-6; no clear D. V lost 3 bases to trimming and J lost 0 bases, with 9 bases between them. The CDR3 has 16 residues. Germline assignment: CDR1 MNHEY and CDR2 SVGAGI. CDR3 in DNA: TGTGCCAGCAGTTATAGGCAGAGCTCCTATAATTCACCCCTCCACTTT. This sequence encodes CASSYRQSSYNSPLHF.

This chain uses TRBV30 with TRBJ1-2; the match to TRBD1 covers 8 bases. The junction had 2 bases not matched to a gene; V was cut back by 1 base and J by 4 bases. Germline loops: CDR1 GTSNPN, CDR2 SVGIG (reference sequence). CDR3 size: 13 residues. The CDR3 spells CAWSGTGGYGYTF. Written as DNA, the CDR3 is TGTGCCTGGAGTGGTACAGGGGGCTATGGCTACACCTTC.

V and J are TRBV6-5 and TRBJ2-1, with a tentative D call TRBD2 (6 bases). V dropped 6 bases and J dropped 3 bases, with 9 bases sitting between them. Germline loops: CDR1 MNHEY, CDR2 SVGAGI. CDR3 size: 13 residues. Written as DNA, the CDR3 is TGTGCCAGCAGAAAGGGACTCTACAATGAGCAGTTCTTC. Protein sequence: CASRKGLYNEQFF.

Of note for this clone: This specimen includes other DNA sequences encoding the same CDR3. The V call is TRBV5-1, the J call TRBJ2-5, with 8 bases that match TRBD2. V gave up 0 bases and J gave up 4 bases; unmatched junction bases: 8. The germline gives CDR1 SGHRS, CDR2 YFSETQ. The CDR3 is made up of 16 amino acids. In DNA form, the CDR3 reads TGCGCCAGCAGCTTGGCGCCAGCGGGAGAGGGAGAGACCCAGTACTTC. It encodes CASSLAPAGEGETQYF.